The clone carrying this T cell receptor (beta chain) turned up a few times. These data originate in a study of blood T cell repertoires in COVID-19. Turning to the study itself: From the United States, Italy and Spain came samples of acute and convalescent COVID-19.

Per the germline V gene, CDR1 is SGHRS and CDR2 is YFSETQ. V lost 4 bases to trimming and J lost 5 bases; unmatched junction nucleotides: 9. The CDR3 is 15 residues long. TCRdb's copy holds only in-frame clones and misses some; the assay was immunoSEQ multiplex PCR. The sample holds roughly 200,000 clones, 70% to 90% seen once. The sample consisted of peripheral blood. The V gene is TRBV5-1, the J gene TRBJ1-1, with 9 bases aligning to TRBD1. This receptor was obtained from a woman aged 45-65 years with COVID-19, enrolled during active disease. As DNA, the CDR3 is TGCGCCAGCAGCCTCGGGACAGGGCAGAAAACTGAAGCTTTCTTT. This translates into CASSLGTGQKTEAFF.